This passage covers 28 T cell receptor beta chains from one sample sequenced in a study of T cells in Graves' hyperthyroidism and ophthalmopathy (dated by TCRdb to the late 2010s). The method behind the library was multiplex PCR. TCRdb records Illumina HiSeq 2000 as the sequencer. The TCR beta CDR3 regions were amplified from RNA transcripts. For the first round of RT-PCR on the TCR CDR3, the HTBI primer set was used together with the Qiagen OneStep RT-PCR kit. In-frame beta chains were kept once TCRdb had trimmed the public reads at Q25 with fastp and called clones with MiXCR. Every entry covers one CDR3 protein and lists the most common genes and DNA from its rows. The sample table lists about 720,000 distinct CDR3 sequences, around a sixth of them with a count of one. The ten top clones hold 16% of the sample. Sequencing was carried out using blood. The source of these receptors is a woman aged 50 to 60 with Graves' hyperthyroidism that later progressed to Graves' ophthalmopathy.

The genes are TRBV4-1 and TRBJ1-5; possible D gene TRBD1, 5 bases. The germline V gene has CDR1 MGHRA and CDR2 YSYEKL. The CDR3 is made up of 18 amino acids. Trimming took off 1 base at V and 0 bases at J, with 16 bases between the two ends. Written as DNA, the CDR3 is TGCGCCAGCAGCCAAGTTTCAGGGTTCCCTTATAGCAATCAGCCCCAGCATTTT. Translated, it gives CASSQVSGFPYSNQPQHF.

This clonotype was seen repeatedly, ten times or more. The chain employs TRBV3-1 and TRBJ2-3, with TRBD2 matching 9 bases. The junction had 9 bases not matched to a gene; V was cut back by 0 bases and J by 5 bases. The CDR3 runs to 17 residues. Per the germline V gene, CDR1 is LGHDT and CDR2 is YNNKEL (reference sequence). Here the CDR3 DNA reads TGTGCCAGCAGCCAAGATGGCCTAGCGGGGATGAGAGATACGCAGTATTTT. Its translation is CASSQDGLAGMRDTQYF.

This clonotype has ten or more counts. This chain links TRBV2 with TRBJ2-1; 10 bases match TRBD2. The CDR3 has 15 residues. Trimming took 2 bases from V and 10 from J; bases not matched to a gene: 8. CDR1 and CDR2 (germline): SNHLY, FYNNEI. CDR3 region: CASSELAGEDGEQFF. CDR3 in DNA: TGTGCCAGCAGTGAACTAGCGGGGGAAGATGGGGAGCAGTTCTTC.

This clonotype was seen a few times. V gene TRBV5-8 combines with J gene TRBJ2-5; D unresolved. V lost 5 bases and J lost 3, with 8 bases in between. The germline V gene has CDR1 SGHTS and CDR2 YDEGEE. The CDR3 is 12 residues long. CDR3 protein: CASSRRKETQYF. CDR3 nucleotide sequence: TGTGCCAGCAGTAGAAGGAAAGAGACCCAGTACTTC.

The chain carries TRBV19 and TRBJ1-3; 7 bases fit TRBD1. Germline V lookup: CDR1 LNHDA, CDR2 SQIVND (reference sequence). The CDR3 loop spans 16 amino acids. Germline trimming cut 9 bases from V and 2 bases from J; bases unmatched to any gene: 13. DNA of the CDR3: TGTGCCAGCCGACCCACAAATACAGGGGCTGGAAACACCATATATTTT. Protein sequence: CASRPTNTGAGNTIYF. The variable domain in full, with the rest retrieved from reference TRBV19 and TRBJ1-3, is DGGITQSPKYLFRKEGQNVTLSCEQNLNHDAMYWYRQDPGQGLRLIYYSQIVNDFQKGDIAEGYSVSREKKESFPLTVTSAQKNPTAFYLCASRPTNTGAGNTIYFGEGSWLTVV.

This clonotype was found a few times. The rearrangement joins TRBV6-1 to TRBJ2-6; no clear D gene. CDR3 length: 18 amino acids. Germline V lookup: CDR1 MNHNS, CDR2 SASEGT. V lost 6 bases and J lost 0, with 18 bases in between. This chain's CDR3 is CASRSPLDAYSGANVLTF. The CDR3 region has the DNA TGTGCCAGCAGGTCACCCCTGGACGCCTACTCTGGGGCCAACGTCCTGACTTTC.

CDR3 bases: TGCAGCGTTGTTGCAGGAGATTGGGGCTATGGCTACACCTTC. Translated: CSVVAGDWGYGYTF. V usage is TRBV29-1 and J usage is TRBJ1-2; no firm D call. V was pared by 4 bases and J by 4 bases, with 16 bases between. The CDR3 is made up of 14 amino acids. Looked up from germline, CDR1 is SQVTM and CDR2 is ANQGSEA.

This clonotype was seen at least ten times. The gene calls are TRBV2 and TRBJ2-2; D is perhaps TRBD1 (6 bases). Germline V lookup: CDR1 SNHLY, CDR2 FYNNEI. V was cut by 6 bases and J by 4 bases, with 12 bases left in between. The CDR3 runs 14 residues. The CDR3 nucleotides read TGTGCCAGCAGGGCAACAGGGTCCACCGGGGAGCTGTTTTTT. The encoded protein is CASRATGSTGELFF.

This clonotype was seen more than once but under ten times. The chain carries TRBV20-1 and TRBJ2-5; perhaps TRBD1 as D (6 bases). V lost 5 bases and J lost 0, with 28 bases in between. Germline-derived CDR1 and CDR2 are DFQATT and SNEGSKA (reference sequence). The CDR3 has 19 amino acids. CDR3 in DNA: TGCAGTGCTTCAAGCTCGGTGGGACGGGACACCTACAACCAAGAGACCCAGTACTTC. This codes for CSASSSVGRDTYNQETQYF.

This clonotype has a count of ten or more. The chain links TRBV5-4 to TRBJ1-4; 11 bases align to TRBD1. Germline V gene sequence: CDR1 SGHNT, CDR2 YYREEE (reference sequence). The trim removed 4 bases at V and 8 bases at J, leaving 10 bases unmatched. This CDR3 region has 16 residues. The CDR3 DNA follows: TGTGCCAGCAGCCGGCAGGACAGGGGGCAAGGGGAAAAACTGTTTTTT. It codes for CASSRQDRGQGEKLFF.

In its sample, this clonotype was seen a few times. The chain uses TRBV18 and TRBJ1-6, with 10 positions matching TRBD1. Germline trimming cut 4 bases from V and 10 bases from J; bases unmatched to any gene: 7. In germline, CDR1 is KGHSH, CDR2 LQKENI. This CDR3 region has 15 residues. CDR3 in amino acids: CASSHGTGAESPLHF. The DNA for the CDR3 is TGTGCCAGCTCACACGGGACAGGGGCCGAATCACCCCTCCACTTT.

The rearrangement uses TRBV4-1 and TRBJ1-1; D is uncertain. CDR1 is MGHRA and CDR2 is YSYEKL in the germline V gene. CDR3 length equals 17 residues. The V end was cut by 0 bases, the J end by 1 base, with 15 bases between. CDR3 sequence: CASSQDVGEGKNTEAFF. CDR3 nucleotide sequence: TGCGCCAGCAGCCAAGATGTAGGCGAAGGAAAGAACACTGAAGCTTTCTTT.

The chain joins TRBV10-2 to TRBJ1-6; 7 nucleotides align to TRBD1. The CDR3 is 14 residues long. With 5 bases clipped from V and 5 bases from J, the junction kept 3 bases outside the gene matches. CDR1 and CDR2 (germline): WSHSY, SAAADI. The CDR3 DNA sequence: TGCGCCAGCAGTTGGGGACAGAATAATTCACCCCTCCACTTT. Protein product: CASSWGQNNSPLHF.

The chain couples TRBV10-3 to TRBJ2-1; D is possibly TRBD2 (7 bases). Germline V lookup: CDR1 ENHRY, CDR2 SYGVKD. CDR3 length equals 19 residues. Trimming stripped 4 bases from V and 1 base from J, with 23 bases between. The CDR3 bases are TGTGCCATCAGTGGAAAGGGGGTGGTTCGGGGGGAATCCTACAATGAGCAGTTCTTC. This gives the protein CAISGKGVVRGESYNEQFF.

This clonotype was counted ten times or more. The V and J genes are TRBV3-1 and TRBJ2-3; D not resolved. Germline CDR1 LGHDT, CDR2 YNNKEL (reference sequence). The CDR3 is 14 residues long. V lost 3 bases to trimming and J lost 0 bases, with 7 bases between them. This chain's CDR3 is CASSHLGSTDTQYF. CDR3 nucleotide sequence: TGTGCCAGCAGCCACCTGGGGAGCACAGATACGCAGTATTTT.

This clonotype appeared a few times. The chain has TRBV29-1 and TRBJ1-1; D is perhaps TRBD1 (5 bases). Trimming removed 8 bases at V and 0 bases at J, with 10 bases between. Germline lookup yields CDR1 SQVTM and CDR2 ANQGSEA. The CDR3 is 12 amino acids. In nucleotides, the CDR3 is TGCAGCACCGGGACGGTGAACACTGAAGCTTTCTTT. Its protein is CSTGTVNTEAFF.

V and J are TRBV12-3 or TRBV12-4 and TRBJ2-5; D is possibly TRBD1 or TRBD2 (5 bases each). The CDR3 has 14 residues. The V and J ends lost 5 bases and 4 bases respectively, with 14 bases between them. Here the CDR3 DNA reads TGTGCCAGCAGTACGGGGACCGCTGGAGAGACCCAGTACTTC. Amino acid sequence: CASSTGTAGETQYF.

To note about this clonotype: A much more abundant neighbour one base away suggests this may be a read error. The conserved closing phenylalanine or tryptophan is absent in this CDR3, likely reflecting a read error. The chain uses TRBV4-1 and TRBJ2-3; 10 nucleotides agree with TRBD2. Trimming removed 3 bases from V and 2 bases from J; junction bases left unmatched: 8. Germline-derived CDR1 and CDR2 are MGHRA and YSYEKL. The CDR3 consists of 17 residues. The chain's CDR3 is CASSQTRTSGFTDTQYL. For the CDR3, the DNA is TGCGCCAGCAGCCAGACTAGGACTAGCGGATTCACAGATACGCAGTATCTT.

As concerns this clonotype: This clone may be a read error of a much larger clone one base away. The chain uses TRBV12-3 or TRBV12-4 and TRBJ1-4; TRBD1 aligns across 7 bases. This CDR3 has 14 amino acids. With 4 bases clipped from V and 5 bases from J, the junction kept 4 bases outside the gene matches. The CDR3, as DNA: TGTGCCAGCAGTTCGGTGGGACAGAATGAAAAACTGTTTTTT. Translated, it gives CASSSVGQNEKLFF.

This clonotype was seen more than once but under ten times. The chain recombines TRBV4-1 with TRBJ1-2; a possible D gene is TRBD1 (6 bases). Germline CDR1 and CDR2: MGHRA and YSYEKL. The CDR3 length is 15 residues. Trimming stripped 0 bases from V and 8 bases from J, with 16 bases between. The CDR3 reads CASSQDTQGMRGYTF. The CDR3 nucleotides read TGCGCCAGCAGCCAAGATACCCAGGGGATGAGAGGCTACACCTTC.

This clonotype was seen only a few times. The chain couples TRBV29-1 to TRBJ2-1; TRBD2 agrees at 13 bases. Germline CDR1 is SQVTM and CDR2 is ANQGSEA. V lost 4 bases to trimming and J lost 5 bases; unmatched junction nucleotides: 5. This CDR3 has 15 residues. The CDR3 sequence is CSVGFGTSGDNEQFF. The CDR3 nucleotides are TGCAGCGTTGGATTTGGGACTAGCGGGGACAATGAGCAGTTCTTC.

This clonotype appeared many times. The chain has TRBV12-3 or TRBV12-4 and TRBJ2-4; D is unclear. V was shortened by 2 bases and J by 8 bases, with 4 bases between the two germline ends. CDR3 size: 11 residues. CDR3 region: CASSLTDIQYF. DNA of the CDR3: TGTGCCAGCAGTTTAACGGACATTCAGTACTTC.

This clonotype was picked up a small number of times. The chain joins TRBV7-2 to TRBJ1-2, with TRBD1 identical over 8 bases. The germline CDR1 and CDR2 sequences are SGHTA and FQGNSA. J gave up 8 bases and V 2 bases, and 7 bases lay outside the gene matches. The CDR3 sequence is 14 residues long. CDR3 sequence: CASSLRTGSDGYTF. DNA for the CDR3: TGTGCCAGCAGCTTACGGACAGGGAGTGACGGCTACACCTTC.

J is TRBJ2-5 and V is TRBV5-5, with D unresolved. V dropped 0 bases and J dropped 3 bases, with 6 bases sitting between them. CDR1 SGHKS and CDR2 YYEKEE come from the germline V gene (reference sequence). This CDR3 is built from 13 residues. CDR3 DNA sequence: TGTGCCAGCAGCTTGGCGGCAGAAGAGACCCAGTACTTC. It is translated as CASSLAAEETQYF.

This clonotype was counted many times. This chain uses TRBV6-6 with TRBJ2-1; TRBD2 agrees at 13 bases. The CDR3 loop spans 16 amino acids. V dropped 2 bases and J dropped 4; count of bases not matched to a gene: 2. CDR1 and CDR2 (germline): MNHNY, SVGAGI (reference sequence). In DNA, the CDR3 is TGTGCCAGCAGTTACACGACTAGCGGGGGGTACAATGAGCAGTTCTTC. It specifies CASSYTTSGGYNEQFF.

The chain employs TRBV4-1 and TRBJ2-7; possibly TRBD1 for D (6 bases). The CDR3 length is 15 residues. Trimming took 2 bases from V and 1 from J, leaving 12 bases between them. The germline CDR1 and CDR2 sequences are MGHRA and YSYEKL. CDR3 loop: CASSQTGSGSYEQYF. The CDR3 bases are TGCGCCAGCAGCCAAACAGGGTCCGGATCCTACGAGCAGTACTTC.

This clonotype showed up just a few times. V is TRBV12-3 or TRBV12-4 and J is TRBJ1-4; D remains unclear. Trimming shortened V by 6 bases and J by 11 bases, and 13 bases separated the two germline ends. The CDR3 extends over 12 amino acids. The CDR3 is CASSPPGWKLFF. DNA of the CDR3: TGTGCCAGCAGCCCCCCGGGTTGGAAACTGTTTTTT.

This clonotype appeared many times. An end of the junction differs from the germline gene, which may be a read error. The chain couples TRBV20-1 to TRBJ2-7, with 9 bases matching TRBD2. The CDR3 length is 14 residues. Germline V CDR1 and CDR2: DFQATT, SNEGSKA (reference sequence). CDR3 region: CSAGEVAGVYEQYF. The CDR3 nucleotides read TGCAGTGCTGGAGAGGTAGCGGGGGTATACGAGCAGTACTTC.